Listed here is a single T cell receptor beta chain. The antigen remains unidentified. Researchers divided each subset's genomic DNA evenly across several immunoSEQ plates. Assay: immunoSEQ multiplex PCR; the TCRdb copy retains only in-frame clones and omits some. This table holds some 680,000 clones, 55% to 85% found once. This sample was included in a study of shared clonotypes between healthy human individuals. This CDR3 spans 17 amino acids. CDR1 LNHNV and CDR2 YYDKDF come from the germline V gene (reference sequence). Trimming took 0 bases from V and 6 from J, leaving 21 bases between them. Study-wide points: Sharing across four donors was highest in naive CD4 (around 5%) and lowest in memory CD8 (0.4%). Larger estimated richness was generally seen in naive subsets than in memory subsets.

The receptor comes from a woman aged 25 to 39 in good health. The sample comprised memory CD4+ T cells sorted from blood. Specified subset: CD45RA-negative fraction. This chain links TRBV15 with TRBJ2-7, with D possibly TRBD1 on 5 matching bases. The CDR3 nucleotides are TGTGCCACCAGCAGAGATTGGAATTTGGGCAGGGCCAGCGAGCAGTACTTC. This gives the protein CATSRDWNLGRASEQYF.